This T cell receptor beta chain was obtained from a study of shared clonotypes between healthy human individuals. The count of this clone is one. Germline CDR1 is SGHTA and CDR2 is FQGNSA. The ends were cut back, 4 bases at V and 0 bases at J, with 10 bases in the middle. There are 15 residues in the CDR3. The method was immunoSEQ multiplex PCR; TCRdb's version includes in-frame clones alone and lacks a portion of them. The sample has under 2.5 million clones, around 90% seen once. The sequence came from a man between 18 and 35 years old in good health. Some clones in this sample may be carry-over from other donors' samples. The chain joins TRBV7-2 to TRBJ1-3; D is possibly TRBD1 (5 bases). The sample taken for sequencing was naive CD4+ T cells from PBMCs. The sample's subset: CD45RA+ positively selected. This chain's CDR3 is CASSSYGGSGNTIYF. In DNA form, the CDR3 reads TGTGCCAGCAGCTCGTACGGGGGCTCTGGAAACACCATATATTTT.